The 15 T cell receptor beta chains presented below share a single source sample, sequenced in a study of shared clonotypes between healthy human individuals. Some clones are missing from TCRdb's copy, which holds only in-frame ones; the method was immunoSEQ multiplex PCR. Among some 2.4 million clones listed, over 85% were seen once. The sequenced material came from naive CD4+ T cells from PBMCs. The subset denotes: CD45RA+ positively selected. The receptors shown here come from a man between 18 and 35 years old in good health. Some clones in this sample may be carry-over from other donors' samples.

This rearrangement joins TRBV5-1 to TRBJ2-3, with 10 bases that match TRBD2. Germline-derived CDR1 and CDR2 are SGHRS and YFSETQ. V gave up 4 bases and J gave up 1 base; unmatched junction bases: 6. The CDR3 length is 16 residues. The CDR3 sequence: CASSHTSGKGTDTQYF. The DNA for the CDR3 is TGCGCCAGCAGCCATACTAGCGGGAAGGGCACAGATACGCAGTATTTT.

V gene TRBV5-4 combines with J gene TRBJ1-2; TRBD1 might be the D (5 bases). The CDR3 covers 14 residues. The V end was cut by 1 base, the J end by 3 bases, with 10 bases between. CDR1 is SGHNT, CDR2 YYREEE, per germline (reference sequence). Written as DNA, the CDR3 is TGTGCCAGCAGCTTGAGTCAGGGACACTATGGCTACACCTTC. This translates into CASSLSQGHYGYTF.

J is TRBJ1-5 and V is TRBV4-1; TRBD1 aligns across 9 bases. The V segment lost 1 base and the J segment 8 bases; nucleotides outside the gene matches: 12. This CDR3 is 17 amino acids long. Germline V gene sequence: CDR1 MGHRA, CDR2 YSYEKL. The CDR3 spells CASSQATGQGSREPQHF. As DNA, the CDR3 is TGCGCCAGCAGCCAAGCGACCGGACAGGGGAGTAGGGAGCCCCAGCATTTT.

V gene TRBV5-1 combines with J gene TRBJ2-3, with D possibly being TRBD2 (5 bases). In germline, CDR1 is SGHRS, CDR2 YFSETQ. The CDR3 runs 13 residues. V was clipped by 0 bases and J by 6 bases, with 8 bases between them. The CDR3 DNA is TGCGCCAGCAGCTTGGGAGGGCTCGATACGCAGTATTTT. Its translation is CASSLGGLDTQYF.

The chain recombines TRBV10-2 with TRBJ2-1, with D perhaps matching TRBD2 (5 bases). CDR3 length: 18 residues. Trimming removed 4 bases from V and 5 bases from J, with 24 bases in between. Germline assignment: CDR1 WSHSY and CDR2 SAAADI. The CDR3 protein is CASSAGLGSVVVHNEQFF. CDR3 coding DNA: TGCGCCAGCAGTGCGGGATTAGGTTCGGTTGTGGTCCACAATGAGCAGTTCTTC.

The chain uses TRBV2 and TRBJ2-5, with no clear D. The germline V gene has CDR1 SNHLY and CDR2 FYNNEI. V was trimmed by 7 bases and J by 5 bases, leaving 8 bases between them. This CDR3 is built from 11 residues. The CDR3 spells CASTPRETQYF. CDR3 DNA sequence: TGTGCCAGCACGCCTCGGGAGACCCAGTACTTC.

The gene calls are TRBV7-2 and TRBJ2-1; D is uncertain. This CDR3 comprises 15 residues. With 1 base removed from V and 4 bases from J, the gap between germline ends came to 11 bases. CDR1 is SGHTA, CDR2 FQGNSA, per germline. The CDR3, as DNA: TGTGCCAGCAGCTTAGGTAGTGTAACTTACAATGAGCAGTTCTTC. This codes for CASSLGSVTYNEQFF. The full variable domain, in which reference TRBV7-2 and TRBJ2-1 provide the parts outside the CDR3, is GAGVSQSPSNKVTEKGKDVELRCDPISGHTALYWYRQSLGQGLEFLIYFQGNSAPDKSGLPSDRFSAERTGGSVSTLTIQRTQQEDSAVYLCASSLGSVTYNEQFFGPGTRLTVL.

V gene TRBV7-3 combines with J gene TRBJ1-2; no clear D gene. Germline CDR1 SGHTA, CDR2 FQGTGA. Trimming removed 4 bases at V and 7 bases at J, with 16 bases between. This CDR3 contains 14 residues. CDR3 in DNA: TGTGCCAGCAGCTCCGGACGGATCAGCTCTGGCTACACCTTC. Protein product: CASSSGRISSGYTF.

This clone showed up just once. The chain recombines TRBV9 with TRBJ2-2; 7 nucleotides line up with TRBD2. J was trimmed by 0 bases and V by 4 bases; bases with no gene match: 3. The CDR3 extends over 15 amino acids. Germline assignment: CDR1 SGDLS and CDR2 YYNGEE. As DNA, the CDR3 is TGTGCCAGCAGCCTCGGGGGGTCGAACACCGGGGAGCTGTTTTTT. Translating gives CASSLGGSNTGELFF.

This sequence joins TRBV7-2 and TRBJ2-7; the D gene is possibly TRBD2 (5 bases). This CDR3 is 14 amino acids long. V shed 5 bases and J shed 2 bases, with 13 bases lying between them. The germline gives CDR1 SGHTA, CDR2 FQGNSA. CDR3 amino acids: CASSPTTSPYEQYF. In DNA, the CDR3 is TGTGCCAGCAGCCCGACTACTTCCCCCTACGAGCAGTACTTC. Looking up the rest from reference TRBV7-2 and TRBJ2-7 gives the full variable domain: GAGVSQSPSNKVTEKGKDVELRCDPISGHTALYWYRQSLGQGLEFLIYFQGNSAPDKSGLPSDRFSAERTGGSVSTLTIQRTQQEDSAVYLCASSPTTSPYEQYFGPGTRLTVT.

V gene TRBV7-6 combines with J gene TRBJ2-1; no definite D call. The length of the CDR3 is 18 residues. V lost 2 bases and J 5 bases, leaving 22 bases between the germline ends. Germline values: CDR1 SGHVS, CDR2 FNYEAQ. The CDR3 region is CASSLKFRAPANHNEQFF. The CDR3 nucleotides read TGTGCCAGCAGCTTAAAGTTTCGGGCACCAGCGAACCACAATGAGCAGTTCTTC.

This rearrangement joins TRBV2 to TRBJ2-7; 7 bases are shared with TRBD1. The CDR3 is made up of 14 amino acids. With V trimmed by 2 bases and J by 5 bases, 6 bases remained unmatched. Looked up from germline, CDR1 is SNHLY and CDR2 is FYNNEI. This chain's CDR3 is CASSELTGSDEQYF. CDR3 bases: TGTGCCAGCAGTGAACTGACAGGGTCCGACGAGCAGTACTTC.

This chain joins TRBV5-1 and TRBJ2-1; TRBD1 aligns across 10 bases. Trimming took 4 bases from V and 1 from J; bases not matched to a gene: 8. The CDR3 totals 17 residues. Germline CDR1 SGHRS, CDR2 YFSETQ. This chain's CDR3 is CASSARQGAGSYNEQFF. For the CDR3, the DNA is TGCGCCAGCAGCGCAAGACAGGGGGCTGGATCCTACAATGAGCAGTTCTTC.

The chain is built from TRBV28 and TRBJ2-7; the match to TRBD2 covers 8 bases. Germline lookup yields CDR1 MDHEN and CDR2 SYDVKM. The CDR3 spans 15 residues. V shed 3 bases and J 0 bases; nucleotides not matched to a gene: 4. The CDR3: CASSFFSGSSYEQYF. In DNA form, the CDR3 reads TGTGCCAGCAGTTTCTTCAGCGGGAGCTCCTACGAGCAGTACTTC.

This chain links TRBV13 with TRBJ2-5; unclear D gene. The ends were cut back, 1 base at V and 5 bases at J, with 14 bases in the middle. The CDR3 totals 15 residues. Germline loops: CDR1 PRHDT, CDR2 FYEKMQ (reference sequence). The CDR3 bases are TGTGCCAGCAGCTTAGCGGCTCCCGGTAGGGAGACCCAGTACTTC. This gives the protein CASSLAAPGRETQYF.